Given below is one T cell receptor (beta chain) in context. Its specificity is unknown. Generated by immunoSEQ multiplex PCR, the TCRdb table keeps only in-frame clones and is missing some. The data hold 150,000 to 200,000 clones, with 94% observed a single time. The sample comes from a study of T cell responses to AZD1222 COVID-19 vaccine. Study-level background: Pooling of second doses given at about 4 or about 12 weeks was done.

Study-wide points: Repertoire sampling was restricted to post-peak T cell response timepoints. Females made up more of the donors, who were largely white British, and clonal diversity may have come out too low. Elevations in Spike-specific TCR breadth and depth followed administration of two AZD1222 doses.

V was trimmed by 4 bases and J by 5 bases, leaving 15 bases between them. The CDR3 contains 14 residues. Germline-derived CDR1 and CDR2 are SGHRS and YFSETQ. The chain employs TRBV5-1 and TRBJ1-1; possibly TRBD1 for D (5 bases). This specimen was peripheral blood, taken on day 0 of AZD1222 vaccination. This TCR was sampled from an adult in good health. The CDR3 region is CASSPFGGTTEAFF. The CDR3 DNA reads as TGCGCCAGCAGCCCGTTCGGGGGGACGACTGAAGCTTTCTTT.